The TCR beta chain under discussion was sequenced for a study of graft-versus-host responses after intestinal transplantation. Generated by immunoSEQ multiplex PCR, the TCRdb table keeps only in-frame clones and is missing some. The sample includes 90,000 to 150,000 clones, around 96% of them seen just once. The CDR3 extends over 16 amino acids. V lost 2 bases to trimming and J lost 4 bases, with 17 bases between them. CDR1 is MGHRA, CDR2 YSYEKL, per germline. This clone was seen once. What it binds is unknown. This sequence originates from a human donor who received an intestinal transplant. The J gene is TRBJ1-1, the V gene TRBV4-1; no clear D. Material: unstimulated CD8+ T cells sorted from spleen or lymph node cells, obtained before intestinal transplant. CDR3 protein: CASSQQIRVGGTEAFF. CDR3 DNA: TGCGCCAGCAGCCAACAGATAAGGGTAGGTGGCACTGAAGCTTTCTTT.